Below are 8 T cell receptor beta chains sequenced from a single sample in a study of neurological immune-mediated disorders. TCRdb re-called the 5' RACE reads with MiXCR, one entry per CDR3 protein. In the table there are fewer than 20,000 distinct CDR3 sequences, about 15% of which are singletons. Sample: CD4+ T cells from blood. Receptors were obtained from an older woman with HTLV-1-associated myelopathy (HAM/TSP).

This clonotype was seen ten or more times. This chain uses TRBV5-6 with TRBJ2-1, with TRBD2 identical over 11 bases. Germline CDR1 is SGHDT and CDR2 is YYEEEE. CDR3 length: 12 amino acids. V was clipped by 4 bases and J by 16 bases; unmatched bases: 7. The CDR3, as DNA: TGTGCCAGCAGCCGTACTAGCGGGAGTGGCTTCTTC. Its protein is CASSRTSGSGFF.

This clonotype was found many times. This chain links TRBV20-1 with TRBJ1-4; perhaps TRBD1 as D (5 bases). Germline-derived CDR1 and CDR2 are DFQATT and SNEGSKA (reference sequence). The V end lost 6 bases, the J end lost 6 bases, and 14 bases lay between the germline ends. The CDR3 spans 13 residues. The CDR3 protein is CSASREVDEKLFF. Written as DNA, the CDR3 is TGCAGTGCCAGCAGGGAGGTCGATGAAAAACTGTTTTTT.

The chain uses TRBV6-2 or TRBV6-3 and TRBJ2-5, with a weak D call TRBD2 (5 bases). V lost 5 bases to trimming and J lost 5 bases, with 12 bases between them. This CDR3 has 13 residues. From germline, CDR1 is MNHEY and CDR2 SVGEGT. In DNA form, the CDR3 reads TGTGCCAGCAGTAAGAGGGTACAGGAGACCCAGTACTTC. This translates into CASSKRVQETQYF.

This clonotype was found many times. This rearrangement joins TRBV3-1 to TRBJ2-7, with 9 bases aligning to TRBD1. The germline CDR1 and CDR2 sequences are LGHDT and YNNKEL (reference sequence). The length of the CDR3 is 14 residues. Trimming at V came to 2 bases and at J to 2 bases, leaving 1 base not matched to a gene. CDR3 DNA: TGTGCCAGCAGCCAAAACAGGGGGCCCTACGAGCAGTACTTC. Translating it yields CASSQNRGPYEQYF.

This sequence joins TRBV7-9 and TRBJ1-2; the D gene is possibly TRBD1 (5 bases). Germline CDR1 and CDR2: SEHNR and FQNEAQ (reference sequence). CDR3 length equals 13 residues. Trimming removed 5 bases from V and 7 bases from J, with 14 bases in between. In DNA form, the CDR3 reads TGTGCCAGCAGCATCGGGGGGGGAGGTGGCTACACCTTC. It specifies CASSIGGGGGYTF. The variable domain in full, completed from reference TRBV7-9 and TRBJ1-2, reads DTGVSQNPRHKITKRGQNVTFRCDPISEHNRLYWYRQTLGQGPEFLTYFQNEAQLEKSRLLSDRFSAERPKGSFSTLEIQRTEQGDSAMYLCASSIGGGGGYTFGSGTRLTVV.

This clonotype has ten or more counts. This sequence joins TRBV5-1 and TRBJ1-1; TRBD1 is a possible D gene (6 bases). Germline CDR1 SGHRS, CDR2 YFSETQ. The ends were cut back, 0 bases at V and 4 bases at J, with 13 bases in the middle. The CDR3 length is 15 residues. CDR3 DNA: TGCGCCAGCAGCTTGGCCTTGGCAGGGGCCACTGAAGCTTTCTTT. This codes for CASSLALAGATEAFF.

The table lists this clonotype with many counts. The chain links TRBV5-1 to TRBJ2-7; D perhaps matches TRBD2 (7 bases). The V and J ends lost 5 bases and 7 bases respectively, with 19 bases between them. The CDR3 covers 14 residues. Germline CDR1 and CDR2: SGHRS and YFSETQ. CDR3 protein: CASRFDRGAREQYF. The CDR3 DNA reads TGCGCCAGCAGATTCGACCGGGGGGCCCGGGAGCAGTACTTC.

The chain recombines TRBV30 with TRBJ1-2, with D possibly TRBD1 on 6 matching bases. V lost 0 bases and J lost 6, with 20 bases in between. CDR1 and CDR2 (germline): GTSNPN, SVGIG (reference sequence). CDR3 length: 16 residues. CDR3 nucleotide sequence: TGTGCCTGGAGTGTACTCCTCCAGGGGCGCGGGAATGGCTACACCTTC. Translation: CAWSVLLQGRGNGYTF.